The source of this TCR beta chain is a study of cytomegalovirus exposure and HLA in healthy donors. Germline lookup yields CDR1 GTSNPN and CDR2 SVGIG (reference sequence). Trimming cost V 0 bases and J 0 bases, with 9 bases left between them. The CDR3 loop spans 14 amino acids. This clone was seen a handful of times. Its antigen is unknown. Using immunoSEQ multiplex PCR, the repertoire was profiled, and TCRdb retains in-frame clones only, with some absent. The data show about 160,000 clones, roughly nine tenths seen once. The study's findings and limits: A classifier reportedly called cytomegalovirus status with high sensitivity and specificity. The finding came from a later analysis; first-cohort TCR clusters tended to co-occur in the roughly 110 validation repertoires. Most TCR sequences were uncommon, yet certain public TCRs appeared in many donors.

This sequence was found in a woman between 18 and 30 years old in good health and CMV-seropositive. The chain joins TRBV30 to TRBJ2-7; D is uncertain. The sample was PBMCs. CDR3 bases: TGTGCCTGGAGTGTAATACTCAACTCCTACGAGCAGTACTTC. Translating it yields CAWSVILNSYEQYF.